This paragraph reports one T cell receptor beta chain. The clone's antigen remains unknown. Nothing much larger sits one base from this clone, and base qualities are not available. PBMCs were isolated by Ficoll-Paque density gradient centrifugation. Sequencing was performed on an Illumina NovaSeq 6000. Using 5'RACE with constant-segment primers, TCRalpha and TCRbeta cDNA libraries were constructed, with sample barcodes and unique molecular identifiers added in the process. RNA was extracted from every sample with Trizol reagent. Libraries were amplified in two PCR steps, with a second sample barcode and Illumina TruSeq adapters added in the second step. The libraries were sequenced on an Illumina NovaSeq using 2 x 150 bp paired-end reads. In the source study's methods: Demultiplexing of reads and collapsing into UMI-guided consensus sequences were performed with migec v1.2.7. Using mixcr v2.1.11, the UMI consensuses were aligned to TRA and TRB V and J templates and assembled into clonotypes. A clonotype was counted as expanded or contracted only if both edgeR and NoisET called the change significant, with noise models trained on biological replicates. For edgeR calls, a false discovery rate-adjusted p below 0.01 and a log2 fold-change threshold of 1 were applied. As an exploratory analysis of dynamics, PCA with hierarchical clustering was applied to max-normalized trajectories of the 1000 most abundant clonotypes. Separately sequenced CD4+ and CD8+ repertoires were used to assign the CD4 or CD8 phenotype of responding clones. The raw public data were reprocessed by TCRdb itself: fastp quality trimming at Q25, MiXCR clonotype calling, in-frame beta chains only. Merged by CDR3 protein, the rows form single entries marked with the most common genes and DNA. The V and J calls were not made by the authors but by TCRdb's processing. The sample table records approximately 300,000 distinct CDR3 sequences; approximately 8% of these occur just once. Together, the top ten hold about 22% of the sample.

The V end gives up 3 bases and the J end 8 bases, leaving 6 bases in the junction not matched to a gene. Including cysteine and phenylalanine, the CDR3 has 14 amino acids. The read is trimmed to its CDR3 DNA, 42 bases read in frame from base 1. CDR1 and CDR2, per the germline V gene, are SGHRS and YFSETQ. The sample is drawn from a study of T-cell memory formation after mild COVID-19 listed by TCRdb under 2021. At the level of the whole study: TCR sequence clusters from the two donors were largely donor specific. In a couple of donors, T-cell clones that expanded and contracted after mild COVID-19 were followed by sequencing TCRalpha and TCRbeta repertoires longitudinally. The cohort was made up of two young adult volunteers, one female and one male, who were previously healthy. Broad study findings and their caveats: SARS-CoV-2 specificity was not confirmed for the second-wave clones peaking on day 37. Some responding clones were detected in pre-infection memory, which suggested that pre-existing cross-reactive memory T cells had joined the SARS-CoV-2 response. The study included only a couple of mild cases, and larger cohorts that include severe cases with pre-infection samples were judged to be necessary. From day 15 to 85, contracting clones showed balanced CD4/CD8 phenotypes, whereas a second wave of clones that expanded from day 15 to 37 leaned towards CD4+. Contracting CD4+ clones appeared mostly in the CM and EM memory subsets, whereas CD8+ clones were enriched in EMRA.

The chain is assembled from TRBV5-1 and TRBJ1-4, and 8 junction bases match TRBD1. The clonotype originates from a man younger than 35 who had mild COVID-19 (a few samples of this study predate the infection). The sample titles of this study are shuffled in the database, so cell type and time point are left out; the donor was told from shared clones. Sequences were obtained from PBMCs or a T cell subset sorted from them (not recorded which). The CDR3 amino acid sequence is: CASSSGQGDEKLFF. The DNA sequence is as follows: TGCGCCAGCAGCTCCGGACAGGGAGACGAAAAACTGTTTTTT. Here the CDR3 is joined to the reference TRBV5-1 and TRBJ1-4 genes, and the full variable domain is: KAGVTQTPRYLIKTRGQQVTLSCSPISGHRSVSWYQQTPGQGLQFLFEYFSETQRNKGNFPGRFSGRQFSNSRSEMNVSTLELGDSALYLCASSSGQGDEKLFFGSGTQLSVL.